Sequencing of this TCR beta chain was carried out in a study of blood T cell repertoires in COVID-19. Study-level background: Some COVID-19 samples were acute and others convalescent; all came from the United States, Italy and Spain. Nucleic acid was either cDNA or gDNA, and it came from T cells, B-cell-depleted T cells, or PBMCs.

Per the original methods: Estimated nucleated cell counts came from reference gene primer amplification. The protocol was immunoSEQ multiplex PCR, while the TCRdb copy is restricted to in-frame clones and leaves out a portion. V, J and clone size are those of that table, while D and trimming were read from the DNA. The data show roughly 200,000 clones, 87% seen once. This clone was seen once. The sequenced sample was peripheral blood. This TCR was sampled from a man aged 60 to 75 with active or convalescent COVID-19.

The CDR3 loop reads CASSRTGKDQPQHF. In nucleotides, the CDR3 is TGCGCCAGCAGCCGGACAGGGAAGGATCAGCCCCAGCATTTT. V usage is TRBV4-1 and J usage is TRBJ1-5; 8 bases are a match to TRBD1. Trimming cost V 4 bases and J 5 bases; bases outside gene matches: 4. Germline V gene sequence: CDR1 MGHRA, CDR2 YSYEKL. The CDR3 consists of 14 residues.